The source of this T cell receptor beta chain is a study of blood T cells in healthy people across ages. General observations from the study: Diversity of TCR beta correlated strongly with naive T cell percentage. With age, beta diversity per million T cells declined roughly linearly, significantly by 40.

A second about 6 to 12 cycle PCR used barcoded and J-beta primers. Each CDR3 protein gets one entry after TCRdb re-called the 5' RACE reads with MiXCR. The table lists around 650,000 distinct CDR3 sequences, approximately 40% of them singletons. For this clonotype: Its antigen remains unidentified.

The V end was cut by 4 bases, the J end by 3 bases, with 16 bases between. CDR3 length equals 16 residues. Germline V gene data show CDR1 as SGHRS and CDR2 as YFSETQ. The people who gave samples were healthy Caucasians from Russia, aged roughly 6 to 100. It was roughly 10 milliliters of peripheral blood that were drawn from each donor. Sequenced input: blood. The rearrangement links TRBV5-1 to TRBJ1-4; D call uncertain. This TCR was recovered from a man of 80 years or more in good health. The CDR3 region has the DNA TGCGCCAGCAGCCCGCGGGGAGGTGTCTCTAATGAAAAACTGTTTTTT. Its translation: CASSPRGGVSNEKLFF.